This T cell receptor beta chain was profiled in a study of blood T cell repertoires in COVID-19. Study-level background: COVID-19 samples, acute and convalescent, were from the United States, Italy and Spain. The analysed material was cDNA or gDNA that came from T cells, B-cell-depleted T cells, or PBMCs.

Clones were sequenced by immunoSEQ multiplex PCR, and TCRdb holds only the in-frame ones, with some missing. This table has roughly 280,000 clones, around 87% appearing once. The CDR3 loop spans 15 amino acids. Trimming removed 0 bases from V and 3 bases from J, with 11 bases in between. Germline loops: CDR1 SNHLY, CDR2 FYNNEI. The sequencing input was peripheral blood. The clonotype originates from a man in his late teens or twenties with active or convalescent COVID-19. The J gene is TRBJ1-1, the V gene TRBV2; D gene ambiguous. The CDR3, as DNA: TGTGCCAGCAGTGAAGCGCGAGGCGTCGACACTGAAGCTTTCTTT. Translation gives CASSEARGVDTEAFF.